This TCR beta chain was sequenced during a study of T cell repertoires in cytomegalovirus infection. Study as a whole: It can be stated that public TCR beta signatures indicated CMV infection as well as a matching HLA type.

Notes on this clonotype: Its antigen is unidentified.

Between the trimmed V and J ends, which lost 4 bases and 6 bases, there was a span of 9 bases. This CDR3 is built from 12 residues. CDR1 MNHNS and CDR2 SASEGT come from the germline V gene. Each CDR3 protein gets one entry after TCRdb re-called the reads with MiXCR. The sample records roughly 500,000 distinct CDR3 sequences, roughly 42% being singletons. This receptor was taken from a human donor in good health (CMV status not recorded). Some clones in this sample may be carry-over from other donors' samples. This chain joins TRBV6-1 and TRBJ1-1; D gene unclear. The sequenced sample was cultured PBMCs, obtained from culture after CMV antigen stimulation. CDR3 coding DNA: TGTGCCAGCAGTGTGACTCTTCCTGAAGCTTTCTTT. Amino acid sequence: CASSVTLPEAFF.